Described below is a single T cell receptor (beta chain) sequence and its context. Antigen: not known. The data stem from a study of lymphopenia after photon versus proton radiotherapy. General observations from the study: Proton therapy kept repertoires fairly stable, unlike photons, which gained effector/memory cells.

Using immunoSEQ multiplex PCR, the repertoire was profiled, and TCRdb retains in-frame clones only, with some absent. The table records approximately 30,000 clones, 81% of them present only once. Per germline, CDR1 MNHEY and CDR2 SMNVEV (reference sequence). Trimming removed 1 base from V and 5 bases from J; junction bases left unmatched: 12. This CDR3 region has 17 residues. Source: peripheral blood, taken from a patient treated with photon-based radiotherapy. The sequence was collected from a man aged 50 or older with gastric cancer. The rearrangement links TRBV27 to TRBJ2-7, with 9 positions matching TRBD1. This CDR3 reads CASSLYRTGTGIHEQYF. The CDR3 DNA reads TGTGCCAGCAGTTTATATAGGACCGGGACAGGGATTCACGAGCAGTACTTC.